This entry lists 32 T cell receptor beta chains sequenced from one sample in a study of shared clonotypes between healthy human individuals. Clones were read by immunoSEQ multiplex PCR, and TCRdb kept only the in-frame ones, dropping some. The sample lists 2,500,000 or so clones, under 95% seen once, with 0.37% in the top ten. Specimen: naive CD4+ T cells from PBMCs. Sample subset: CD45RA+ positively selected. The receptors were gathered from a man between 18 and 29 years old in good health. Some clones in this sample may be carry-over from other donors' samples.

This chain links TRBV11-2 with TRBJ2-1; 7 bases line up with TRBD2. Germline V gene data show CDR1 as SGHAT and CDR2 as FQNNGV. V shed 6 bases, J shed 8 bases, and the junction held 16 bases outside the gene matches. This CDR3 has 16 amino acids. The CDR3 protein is CASRPHPGLVNYEQFF. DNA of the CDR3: TGTGCCAGCAGACCTCACCCCGGACTAGTGAACTATGAGCAGTTCTTC.

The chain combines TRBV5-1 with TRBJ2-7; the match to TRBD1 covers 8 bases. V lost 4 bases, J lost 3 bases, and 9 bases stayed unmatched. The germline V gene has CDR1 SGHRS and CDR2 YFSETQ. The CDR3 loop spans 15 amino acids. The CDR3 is CASSRGQVEGYEQYF. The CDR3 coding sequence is TGCGCCAGCAGCCGGGGACAGGTGGAGGGCTACGAGCAGTACTTC.

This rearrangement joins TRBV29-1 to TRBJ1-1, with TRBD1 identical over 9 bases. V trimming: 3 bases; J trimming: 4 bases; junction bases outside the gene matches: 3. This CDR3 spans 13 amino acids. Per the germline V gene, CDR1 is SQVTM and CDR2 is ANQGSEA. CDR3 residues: CSVETGGGTEAFF. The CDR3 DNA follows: TGCAGCGTTGAGACAGGGGGGGGCACTGAAGCTTTCTTT. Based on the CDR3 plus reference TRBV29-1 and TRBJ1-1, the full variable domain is SAVISQKPSRDICQRGTSLTIQCQVDSQVTMMFWYRQQPGQSLTLIATANQGSEATYESGFVIDKFPISRPNLTFSTLTVSNMSPEDSSIYLCSVETGGGTEAFFGQGTRLTVV.

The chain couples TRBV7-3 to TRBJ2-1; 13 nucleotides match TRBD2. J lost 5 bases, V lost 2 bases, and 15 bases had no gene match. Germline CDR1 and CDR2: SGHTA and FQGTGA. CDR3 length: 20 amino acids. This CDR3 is CASSLPGLAGDGSKNNEQFF. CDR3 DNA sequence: TGTGCCAGCAGCTTACCTGGACTAGCGGGGGATGGGTCTAAGAACAATGAGCAGTTCTTC. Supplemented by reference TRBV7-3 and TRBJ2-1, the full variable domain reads GAGVSQTPSNKVTEKGKYVELRCDPISGHTALYWYRQSLGQGPEFLIYFQGTGAADDSGLPNDRFFAVRPEGSVSTLKIQRTERGDSAVYLCASSLPGLAGDGSKNNEQFFGPGTRLTVL.

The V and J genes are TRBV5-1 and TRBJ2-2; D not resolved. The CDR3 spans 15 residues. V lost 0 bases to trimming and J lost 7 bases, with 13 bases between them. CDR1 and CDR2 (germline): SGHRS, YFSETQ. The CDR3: CASSLAIGEVGELFF. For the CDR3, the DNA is TGCGCCAGCAGCTTGGCTATTGGGGAAGTCGGGGAGCTGTTTTTT.

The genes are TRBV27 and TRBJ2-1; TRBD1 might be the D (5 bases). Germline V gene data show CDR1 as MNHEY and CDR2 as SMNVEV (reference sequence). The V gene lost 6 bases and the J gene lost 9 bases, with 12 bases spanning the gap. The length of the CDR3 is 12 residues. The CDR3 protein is CASSRRGSEQFF. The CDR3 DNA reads TGTGCCAGCAGCCGTAGGGGTAGTGAGCAGTTCTTC.

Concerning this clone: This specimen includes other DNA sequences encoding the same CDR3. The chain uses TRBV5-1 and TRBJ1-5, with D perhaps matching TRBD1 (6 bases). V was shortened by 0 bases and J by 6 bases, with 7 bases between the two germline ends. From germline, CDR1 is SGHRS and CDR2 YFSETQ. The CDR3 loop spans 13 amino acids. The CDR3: CASSLEGVQPQHF. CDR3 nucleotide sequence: TGCGCCAGCAGCTTGGAGGGGGTTCAGCCCCAGCATTTT.

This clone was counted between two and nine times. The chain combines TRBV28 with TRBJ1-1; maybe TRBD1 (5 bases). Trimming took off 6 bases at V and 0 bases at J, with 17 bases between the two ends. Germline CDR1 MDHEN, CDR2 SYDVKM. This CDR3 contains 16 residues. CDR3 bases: TGTGCCAGCAGAAAAAGTAAAGGACACCTGAACACTGAAGCTTTCTTT. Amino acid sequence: CASRKSKGHLNTEAFF.

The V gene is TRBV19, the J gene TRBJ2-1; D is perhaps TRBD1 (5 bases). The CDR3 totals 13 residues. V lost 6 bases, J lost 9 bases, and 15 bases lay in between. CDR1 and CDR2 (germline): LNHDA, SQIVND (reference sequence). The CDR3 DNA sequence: TGTGCCAGTAGCACCTTTAGGGGCAGTGAGCAGTTCTTC. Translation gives CASSTFRGSEQFF.

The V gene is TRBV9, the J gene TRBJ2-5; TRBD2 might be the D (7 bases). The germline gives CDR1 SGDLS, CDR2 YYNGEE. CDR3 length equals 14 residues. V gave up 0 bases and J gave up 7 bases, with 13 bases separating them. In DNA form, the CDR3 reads TGTGCCAGCAGCGTAGCTTCTGGGGGGGCGACCCAGTACTTC. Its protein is CASSVASGGATQYF.

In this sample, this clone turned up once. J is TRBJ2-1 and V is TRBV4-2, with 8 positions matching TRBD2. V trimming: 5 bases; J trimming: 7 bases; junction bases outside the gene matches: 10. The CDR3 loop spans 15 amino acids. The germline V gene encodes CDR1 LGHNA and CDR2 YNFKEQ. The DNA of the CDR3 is TGTGCCAGCAGCAATATAGCGGGAATGCAGAATGAGCAGTTCTTC. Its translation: CASSNIAGMQNEQFF.

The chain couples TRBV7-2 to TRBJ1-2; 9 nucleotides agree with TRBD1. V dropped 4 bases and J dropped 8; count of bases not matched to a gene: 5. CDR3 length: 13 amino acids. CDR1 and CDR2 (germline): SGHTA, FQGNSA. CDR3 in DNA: TGTGCCAGCAGCTGGGACAGGGAGGAAGGCTACACCTTC. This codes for CASSWDREEGYTF.

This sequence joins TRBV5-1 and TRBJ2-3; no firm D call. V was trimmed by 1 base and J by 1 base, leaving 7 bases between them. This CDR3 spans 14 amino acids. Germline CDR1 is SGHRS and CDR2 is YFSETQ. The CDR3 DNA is TGCGCCAGCAGCTTGCCAGAGGGCACAGATACGCAGTATTTT. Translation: CASSLPEGTDTQYF.

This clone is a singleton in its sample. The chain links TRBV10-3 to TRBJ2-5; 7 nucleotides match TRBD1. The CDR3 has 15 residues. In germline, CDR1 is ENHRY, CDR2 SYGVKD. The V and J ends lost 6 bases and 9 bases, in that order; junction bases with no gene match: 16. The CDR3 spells CAISTGTAPDGAQYF. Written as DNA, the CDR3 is TGTGCCATCAGCACGGGGACAGCGCCGGACGGGGCCCAGTACTTC.

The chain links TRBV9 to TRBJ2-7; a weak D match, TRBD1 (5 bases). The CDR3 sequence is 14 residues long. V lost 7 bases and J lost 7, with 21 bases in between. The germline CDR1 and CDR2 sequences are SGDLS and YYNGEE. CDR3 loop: CASGTDTGSGEQYF. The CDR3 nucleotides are TGTGCCAGCGGAACGGACACAGGTTCTGGAGAGCAGTACTTC.

CDR3 nucleotides: TGTGCCGCCTCATCCCGCCGGAATGAAAAACTGTTTTTT. It specifies CAASSRRNEKLFF. The chain joins TRBV19 to TRBJ1-4; D is unclear. This CDR3 contains 13 residues. Looked up from germline, CDR1 is LNHDA and CDR2 is SQIVND (reference sequence). V lost 11 bases and J 5 bases, leaving 15 bases between the germline ends.

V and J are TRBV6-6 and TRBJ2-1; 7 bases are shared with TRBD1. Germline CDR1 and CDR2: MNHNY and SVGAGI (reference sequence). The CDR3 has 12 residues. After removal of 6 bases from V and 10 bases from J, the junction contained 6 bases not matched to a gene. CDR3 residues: CASRLDRAEQFF. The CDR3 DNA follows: TGTGCCAGCAGATTAGACAGGGCCGAGCAGTTCTTC.

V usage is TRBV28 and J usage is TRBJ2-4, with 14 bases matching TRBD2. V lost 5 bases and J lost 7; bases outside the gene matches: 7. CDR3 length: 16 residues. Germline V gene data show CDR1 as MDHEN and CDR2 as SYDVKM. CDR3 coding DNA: TGTGCCAGCAGTATCTTCCGGACTAGCGGGGGGAACATTCAGTACTTC. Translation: CASSIFRTSGGNIQYF.

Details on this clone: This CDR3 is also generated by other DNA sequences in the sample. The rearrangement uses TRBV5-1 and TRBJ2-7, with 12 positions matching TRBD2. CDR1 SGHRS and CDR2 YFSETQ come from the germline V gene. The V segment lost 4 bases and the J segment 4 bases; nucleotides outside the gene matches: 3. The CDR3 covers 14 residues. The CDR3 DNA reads TGCGCCAGCAGCCCGACTAGCGGGAGTTACGAGCAGTACTTC. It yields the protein CASSPTSGSYEQYF. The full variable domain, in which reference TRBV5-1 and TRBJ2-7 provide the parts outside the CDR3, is KAGVTQTPRYLIKTRGQQVTLSCSPISGHRSVSWYQQTPGQGLQFLFEYFSETQRNKGNFPGRFSGRQFSNSRSEMNVSTLELGDSALYLCASSPTSGSYEQYFGPGTRLTVT.

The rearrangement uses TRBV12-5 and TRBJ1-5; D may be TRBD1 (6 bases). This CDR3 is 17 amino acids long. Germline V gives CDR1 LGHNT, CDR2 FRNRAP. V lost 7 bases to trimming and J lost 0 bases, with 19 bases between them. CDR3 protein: CASARDTGEYSNQPQHF. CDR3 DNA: TGTGCTAGTGCTAGGGACACAGGAGAATATAGCAATCAGCCCCAGCATTTT. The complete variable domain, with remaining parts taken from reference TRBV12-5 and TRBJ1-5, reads DARVTQTPRHKVTEMGQEVTMRCQPILGHNTVFWYRQTMMQGLELLAYFRNRAPLDDSGMPKDRFSAEMPDATLATLKIQPSEPRDSAVYFCASARDTGEYSNQPQHFGDGTRLSIL.

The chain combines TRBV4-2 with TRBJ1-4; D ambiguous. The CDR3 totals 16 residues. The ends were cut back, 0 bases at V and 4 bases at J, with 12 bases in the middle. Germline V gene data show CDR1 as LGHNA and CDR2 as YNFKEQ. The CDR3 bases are TGTGCCAGCAGCCAAGATGGGGTCGCTGGTAATGAAAAACTGTTTTTT. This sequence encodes CASSQDGVAGNEKLFF.

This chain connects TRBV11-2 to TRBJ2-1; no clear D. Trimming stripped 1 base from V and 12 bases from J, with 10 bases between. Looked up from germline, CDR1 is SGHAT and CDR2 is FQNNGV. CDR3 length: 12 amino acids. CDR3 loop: CASSLAPPGQFF. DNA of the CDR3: TGTGCCAGCAGCTTAGCCCCCCCTGGGCAGTTCTTC. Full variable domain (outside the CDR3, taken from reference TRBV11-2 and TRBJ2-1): EAGVAQSPRYKIIEKRQSVAFWCNPISGHATLYWYQQILGQGPKLLIQFQNNGVVDDSQLPKDRFSAERLKGVDSTLKIQPAKLEDSAVYLCASSLAPPGQFFGPGTRLTVL.

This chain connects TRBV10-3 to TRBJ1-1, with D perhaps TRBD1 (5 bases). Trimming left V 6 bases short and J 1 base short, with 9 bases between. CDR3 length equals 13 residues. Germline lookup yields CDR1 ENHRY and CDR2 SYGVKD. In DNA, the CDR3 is TGTGCCATCAGGGTTCAGGGGAACACTGAAGCTTTCTTT. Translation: CAIRVQGNTEAFF.

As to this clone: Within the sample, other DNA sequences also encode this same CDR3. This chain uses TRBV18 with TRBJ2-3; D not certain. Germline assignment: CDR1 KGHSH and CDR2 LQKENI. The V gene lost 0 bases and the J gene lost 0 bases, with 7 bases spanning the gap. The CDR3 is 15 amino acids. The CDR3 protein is CASSPPSQSTDTQYF. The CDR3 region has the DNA TGTGCCAGCTCACCACCCTCCCAGAGCACAGATACGCAGTATTTT.

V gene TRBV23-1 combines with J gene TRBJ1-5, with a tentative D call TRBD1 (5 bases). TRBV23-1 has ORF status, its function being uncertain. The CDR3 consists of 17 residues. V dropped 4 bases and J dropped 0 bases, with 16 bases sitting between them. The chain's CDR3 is CASSPKGTPYSNQPQHF. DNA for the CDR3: TGCGCCAGCAGTCCAAAAGGGACGCCCTATAGCAATCAGCCCCAGCATTTT.

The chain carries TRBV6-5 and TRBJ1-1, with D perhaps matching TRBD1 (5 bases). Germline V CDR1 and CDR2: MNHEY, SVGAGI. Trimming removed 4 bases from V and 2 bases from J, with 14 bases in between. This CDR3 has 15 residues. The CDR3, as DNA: TGTGCCAGCAGTTCTCTCTGGCAGGGTAACACTGAAGCTTTCTTT. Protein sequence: CASSSLWQGNTEAFF.

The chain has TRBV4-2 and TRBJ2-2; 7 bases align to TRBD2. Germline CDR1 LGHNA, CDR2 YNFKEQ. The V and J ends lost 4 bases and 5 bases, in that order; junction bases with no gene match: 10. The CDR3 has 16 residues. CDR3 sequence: CASSPLSGGVTGELFF. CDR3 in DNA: TGTGCCAGCAGCCCCCTATCGGGAGGAGTGACCGGGGAGCTGTTTTTT.

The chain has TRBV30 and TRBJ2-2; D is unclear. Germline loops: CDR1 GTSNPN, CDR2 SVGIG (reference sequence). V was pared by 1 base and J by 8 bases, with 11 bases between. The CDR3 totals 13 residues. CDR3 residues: CAWSGANEGELFF. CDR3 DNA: TGTGCCTGGAGTGGGGCCAATGAGGGGGAGCTGTTTTTT.

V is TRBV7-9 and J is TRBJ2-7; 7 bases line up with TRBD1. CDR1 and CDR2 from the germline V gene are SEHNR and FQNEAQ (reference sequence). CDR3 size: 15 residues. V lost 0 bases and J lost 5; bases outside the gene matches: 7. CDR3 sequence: CASSLARTGANEQYF. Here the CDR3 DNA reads TGTGCCAGCAGCTTAGCCCGGACAGGAGCTAACGAGCAGTACTTC.

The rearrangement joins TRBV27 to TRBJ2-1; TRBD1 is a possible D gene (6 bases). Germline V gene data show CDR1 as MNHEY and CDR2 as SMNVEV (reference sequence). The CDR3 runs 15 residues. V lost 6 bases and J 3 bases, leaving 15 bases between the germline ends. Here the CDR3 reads CASRLRTELYNEQFF. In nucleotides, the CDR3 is TGTGCCAGCAGACTAAGGACAGAGCTCTACAATGAGCAGTTCTTC.

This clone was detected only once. The CDR3 sequence is CASSQDPSGGTDTQYF. Here the CDR3 DNA reads TGTGCCAGCAGCCAAGATCCCAGCGGGGGCACAGATACGCAGTATTTT. This chain joins TRBV4-2 and TRBJ2-3; 7 positions match TRBD2. The CDR3 runs 16 residues. V trimming: 0 bases; J trimming: 1 base; junction bases outside the gene matches: 4. The germline V gene encodes CDR1 LGHNA and CDR2 YNFKEQ.

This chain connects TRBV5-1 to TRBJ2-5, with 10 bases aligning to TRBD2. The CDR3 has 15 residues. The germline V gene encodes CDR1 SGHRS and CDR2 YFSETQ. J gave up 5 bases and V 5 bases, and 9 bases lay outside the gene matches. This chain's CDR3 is CASRPILAGWETQYF. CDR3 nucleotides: TGCGCCAGCAGACCAATACTAGCGGGATGGGAGACCCAGTACTTC.